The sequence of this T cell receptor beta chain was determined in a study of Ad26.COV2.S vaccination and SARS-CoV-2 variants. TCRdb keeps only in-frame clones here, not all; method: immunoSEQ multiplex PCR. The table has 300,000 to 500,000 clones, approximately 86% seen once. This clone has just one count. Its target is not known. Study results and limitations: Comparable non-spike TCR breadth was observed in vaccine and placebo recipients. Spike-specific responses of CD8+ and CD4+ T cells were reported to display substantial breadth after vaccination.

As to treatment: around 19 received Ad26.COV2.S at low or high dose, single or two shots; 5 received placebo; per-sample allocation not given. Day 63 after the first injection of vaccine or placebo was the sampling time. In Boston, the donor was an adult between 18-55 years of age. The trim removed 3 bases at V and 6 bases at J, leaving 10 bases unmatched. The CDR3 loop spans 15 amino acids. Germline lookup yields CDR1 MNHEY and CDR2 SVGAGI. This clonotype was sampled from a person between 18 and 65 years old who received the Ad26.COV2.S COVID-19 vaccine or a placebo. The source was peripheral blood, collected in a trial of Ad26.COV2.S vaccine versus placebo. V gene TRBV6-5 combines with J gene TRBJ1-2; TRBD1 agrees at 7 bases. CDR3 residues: CASSYRQGLLNGYTF. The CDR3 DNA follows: TGTGCCAGCAGTTATCGACAGGGCCTCTTAAATGGCTACACCTTC.